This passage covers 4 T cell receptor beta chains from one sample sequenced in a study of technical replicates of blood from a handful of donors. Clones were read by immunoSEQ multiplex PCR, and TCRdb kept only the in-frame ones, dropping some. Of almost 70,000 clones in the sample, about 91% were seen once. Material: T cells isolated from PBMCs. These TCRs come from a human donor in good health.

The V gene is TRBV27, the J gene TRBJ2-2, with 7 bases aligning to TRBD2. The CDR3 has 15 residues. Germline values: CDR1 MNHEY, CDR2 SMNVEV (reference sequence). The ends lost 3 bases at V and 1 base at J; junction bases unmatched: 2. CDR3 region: CASSFTGGNTGELFF. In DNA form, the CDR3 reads TGTGCCAGCAGTTTTACGGGAGGGAACACCGGGGAGCTGTTTTTT.

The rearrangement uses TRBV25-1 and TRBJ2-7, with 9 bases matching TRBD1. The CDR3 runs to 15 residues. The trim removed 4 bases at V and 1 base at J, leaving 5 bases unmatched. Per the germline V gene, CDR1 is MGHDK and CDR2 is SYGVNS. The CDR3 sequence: CASSGGTGNSYEQYF. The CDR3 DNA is TGTGCCAGCAGTGGGGGGACAGGGAATTCCTACGAGCAGTACTTC.

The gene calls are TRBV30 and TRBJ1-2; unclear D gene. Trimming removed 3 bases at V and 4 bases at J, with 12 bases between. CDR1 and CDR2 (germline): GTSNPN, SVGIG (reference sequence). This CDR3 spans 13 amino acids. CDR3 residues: CAWSENLGYGYTF. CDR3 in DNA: TGTGCCTGGAGCGAAAACCTCGGCTATGGCTACACCTTC.

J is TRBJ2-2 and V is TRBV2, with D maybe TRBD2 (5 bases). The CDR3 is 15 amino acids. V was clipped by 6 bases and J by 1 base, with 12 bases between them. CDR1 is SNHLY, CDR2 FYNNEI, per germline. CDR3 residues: CASSLSEGNTGELFF. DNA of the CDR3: TGTGCCAGCAGCCTAAGCGAGGGGAACACCGGGGAGCTGTTTTTT.